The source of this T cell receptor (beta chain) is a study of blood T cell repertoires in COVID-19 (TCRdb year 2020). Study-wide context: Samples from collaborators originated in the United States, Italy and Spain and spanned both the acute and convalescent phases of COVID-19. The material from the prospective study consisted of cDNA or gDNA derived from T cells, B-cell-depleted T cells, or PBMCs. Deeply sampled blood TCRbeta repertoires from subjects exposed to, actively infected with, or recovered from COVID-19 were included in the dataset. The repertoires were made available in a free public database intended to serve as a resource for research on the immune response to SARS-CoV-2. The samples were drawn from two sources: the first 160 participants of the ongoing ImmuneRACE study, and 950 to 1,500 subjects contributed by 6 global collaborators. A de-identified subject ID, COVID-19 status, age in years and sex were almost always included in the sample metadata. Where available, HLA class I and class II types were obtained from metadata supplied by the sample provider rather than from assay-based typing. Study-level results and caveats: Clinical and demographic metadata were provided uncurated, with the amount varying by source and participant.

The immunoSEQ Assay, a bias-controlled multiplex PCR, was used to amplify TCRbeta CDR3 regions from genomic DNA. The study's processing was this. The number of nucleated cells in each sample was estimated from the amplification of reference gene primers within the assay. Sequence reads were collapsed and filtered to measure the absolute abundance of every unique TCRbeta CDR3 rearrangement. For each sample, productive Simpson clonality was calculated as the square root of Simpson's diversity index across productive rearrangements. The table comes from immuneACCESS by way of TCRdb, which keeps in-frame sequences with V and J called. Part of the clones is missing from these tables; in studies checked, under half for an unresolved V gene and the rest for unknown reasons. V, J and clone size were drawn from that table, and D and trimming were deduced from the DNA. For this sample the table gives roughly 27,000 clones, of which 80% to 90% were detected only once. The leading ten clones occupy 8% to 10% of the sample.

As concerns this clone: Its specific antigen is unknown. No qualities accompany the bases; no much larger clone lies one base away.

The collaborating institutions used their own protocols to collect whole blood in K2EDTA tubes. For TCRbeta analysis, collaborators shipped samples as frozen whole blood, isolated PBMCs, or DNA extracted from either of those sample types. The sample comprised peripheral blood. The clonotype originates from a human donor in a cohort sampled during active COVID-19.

The DNA sequence reads TGTGCCAGCAGTGAATTAACAGGGGGAACTGGGGCCAACGTCCTGACTTTC. The encoded protein is CASSELTGGTGANVLTF. The chain is made from TRBV6-1 and TRBJ2-6; 8 central bases correspond to TRBD1. The germline V gene specifies MNHNS as CDR1 and SASEGT as CDR2. Trimming accounts for 2 bases at V and 2 bases at J, while the number of junction bases matched to no gene is 5. The CDR3 goes from the cysteine to the phenylalanine over 17 residues. The kept DNA is CDR3 alone, 51 bases in frame from the first base.